This is a list of T cell receptor beta chains from one sample in a study of spatial heterogeneity in lung cancer. TCRdb reanalysed the 5' RACE reads using MiXCR and keeps one entry per CDR3 protein. Of some 78,000 distinct CDR3 sequences in the sample, around 7.3% are singletons; the top ten hold almost 7%. Specimen: PBMCs, collected at surgery. The origin of the receptors is a male donor with early-stage non-small cell lung cancer. Each CDR3 is given with its conserved first and last residue. D genes are given only for firm matches. Clone size is given for some rows only: seen once, a few or many times, or a class if the clone is expanded.

len: 14; d_gene: TRBD1; abundance: few; j_gene: TRBJ1-5; v_gene: TRBV4-1; CDR3nt: TGCGCCAGCAGCCAAGGCAGGGGGGATCAGCCCCAGCATTTT; CDR3aa: CASSQGRGDQPQHF
len: 15; d_gene: NA; abundance: NA; j_gene: TRBJ1-4; v_gene: TRBV20-1; CDR3nt: TGCAGTGCTAGTGCAATGGGGCGCACTAATGAAAAACTGTTTTTT; CDR3aa: CSASAMGRTNEKLFF
len: 14; d_gene: TRBD2; abundance: few; j_gene: TRBJ2-3; v_gene: TRBV20-1; CDR3nt: TGCAGTGCTCTCCCGGGACTAGCGGGAGATACGCAGTATTTT; CDR3aa: CSALPGLAGDTQYF
len: 14; d_gene: NA; abundance: many; j_gene: TRBJ2-2; v_gene: TRBV19; CDR3nt: TGTGCCAGTAGTATACCAGGTGACACCGGGGAGCTGTTTTTT; CDR3aa: CASSIPGDTGELFF
len: 14; d_gene: TRBD1; abundance: NA; j_gene: TRBJ1-5; v_gene: TRBV3-1; CDR3nt: TGTGCCAGCAGCCAAGGACAGGGTTTTCAGCCCCAGCATTTT; CDR3aa: CASSQGQGFQPQHF
len: 12; d_gene: NA; abundance: once; j_gene: TRBJ1-5; v_gene: TRBV20-1; CDR3nt: TGCAGTGCTAGGCCGGGCTCGGGGCCCCAGCATTTT; CDR3aa: CSARPGSGPQHF
len: 15; d_gene: TRBD1; abundance: many; j_gene: TRBJ1-5; v_gene: TRBV2; CDR3nt: TGTGCCAGCAGTTCAGGGGGCGAAAGCAATCAGCCCCAGCATTTT; CDR3aa: CASSSGGESNQPQHF
len: 13; d_gene: TRBD1; abundance: few; j_gene: TRBJ1-1; v_gene: TRBV20-1; CDR3nt: TGCAGTGCTAAGCAGGGGGGAAGGACTGAAGCTTTCTTT; CDR3aa: CSAKQGGRTEAFF
len: 13; d_gene: NA; abundance: NA; j_gene: TRBJ2-5; v_gene: TRBV6-2/TRBV6-3; CDR3nt: TGTGCCAGCAGTTACTCGGGGATTGAGACCCAGTACTTC; CDR3aa: CASSYSGIETQYF
len: 12; d_gene: NA; abundance: NA; j_gene: TRBJ2-5; v_gene: TRBV29-1; CDR3nt: TGCAGCGGGAAGGCTCTACAAGAGACCCAGTACTTC; CDR3aa: CSGKALQETQYF
len: 15; d_gene: TRBD1; abundance: many; j_gene: TRBJ1-5; v_gene: TRBV6-6; CDR3nt: TGTGCCAGCAGTACGGGGACAGTTAGCAATCAGCCCCAGCATTTT; CDR3aa: CASSTGTVSNQPQHF
len: 11; d_gene: NA; abundance: many; j_gene: TRBJ1-2; v_gene: TRBV6-2/TRBV6-3; CDR3nt: TGTGCCAGCAGAGAGAACTATGGCTACACCTTC; CDR3aa: CASRENYGYTF
len: 13; d_gene: NA; abundance: many; j_gene: TRBJ1-4; v_gene: TRBV5-1; CDR3nt: TGCGCCAGCAGCTTGGATCGGAATGAAAAACTGTTTTTT; CDR3aa: CASSLDRNEKLFF
len: 17; d_gene: NA; abundance: NA; j_gene: TRBJ2-3; v_gene: TRBV4-3; CDR3nt: TGCGCCAGCAGCCAAGAGGAACGGGGCCTGAGCACAGATACGCAGTATTTT; CDR3aa: CASSQEERGLSTDTQYF
len: 13; d_gene: NA; abundance: many; j_gene: TRBJ1-5; v_gene: TRBV19; CDR3nt: TGTGCCAGTAGTAAGGCCACGGGTCAGCCCCAGCATTTT; CDR3aa: CASSKATGQPQHF
len: 16; d_gene: TRBD1; abundance: NA; j_gene: TRBJ2-1; v_gene: TRBV7-8; CDR3nt: TGTGCCAGCAGCCAGATACAGGGGGTGCCCTACAATGAGCAGTTCTTC; CDR3aa: CASSQIQGVPYNEQFF
len: 16; d_gene: TRBD2; abundance: NA; j_gene: TRBJ2-3; v_gene: TRBV5-4; CDR3nt: TGTGCCAGCAGCTTGGGACCAGCGGGAGCTGGGGATACGCAGTATTTT; CDR3aa: CASSLGPAGAGDTQYF
len: 14; d_gene: NA; abundance: many; j_gene: TRBJ2-7; v_gene: TRBV29-1; CDR3nt: TGCAGCGTTGCTGGGGACGGTAGCTCCTACGAGCAGTACTTC; CDR3aa: CSVAGDGSSYEQYF
len: 16; d_gene: NA; abundance: few; j_gene: TRBJ1-3; v_gene: TRBV9; CDR3nt: TGTGCCAGCAGCGTAGCATCGGTCGTCGACGGAAACACCATATATTTT; CDR3aa: CASSVASVVDGNTIYF
len: 17; d_gene: NA; abundance: NA; j_gene: TRBJ1-1; v_gene: TRBV7-2; CDR3nt: TGTGCCAGCAGCTTAGTAGTTTTATCCCCTCGGGACACTGAAGCTTTCTTT; CDR3aa: CASSLVVLSPRDTEAFF
len: 17; d_gene: TRBD2; abundance: few; j_gene: TRBJ2-5; v_gene: TRBV5-1; CDR3nt: TGCGCCAGCTCGGTAGCGGGAGGACCTCCCAATGGGGAGACCCAGTACTTC; CDR3aa: CASSVAGGPPNGETQYF
len: 15; d_gene: TRBD2; abundance: few; j_gene: TRBJ2-1; v_gene: TRBV6-2/TRBV6-3; CDR3nt: TGTGCCAGCAGCGACCGGACTAGCGGGATGGTAGAGCAGTTCTTC; CDR3aa: CASSDRTSGMVEQFF
len: 14; d_gene: NA; abundance: many; j_gene: TRBJ1-1; v_gene: TRBV20-1; CDR3nt: TGCAGTGCTAACCGAGAGTTTATGAACACTGAAGCTTTCTTT; CDR3aa: CSANREFMNTEAFF
len: 11; d_gene: NA; abundance: many; j_gene: TRBJ1-6; v_gene: TRBV2; CDR3nt: TGTGCCAGCAGTGATACACGGCCCCTCCACTTT; CDR3aa: CASSDTRPLHF
len: 16; d_gene: NA; abundance: NA; j_gene: TRBJ2-7; v_gene: TRBV21-1; CDR3nt: TGTGCCAGCAGCCCCCAGGGGCACTCGTTCTCCTACGAGCAGTACTTC; CDR3aa: CASSPQGHSFSYEQYF
len: 13; d_gene: NA; abundance: many; j_gene: TRBJ1-1; v_gene: TRBV9; CDR3nt: TGTGCCAGCAGCGTAGATAGAACGGGAGACGCTTTCTTT; CDR3aa: CASSVDRTGDAFF